The sequence of this T cell receptor beta chain was determined in a study of T-cell reconstitution after alpha-beta-depleted transplantation in children. Notes on the study in general: Newly generated T cells supplied most T-cell counts and diversity one year post-transplant. Day-60 TCRbeta diversity that was high in some patients was derived from surviving recipient T cells and thymic progenitors. Several hundred rapidly expanded clones from non-depleted graft cells reportedly supplied alpha-beta T cells about two months post-transplant.

Molecular barcoding with unique molecular identifiers was used for the TCRbeta library. Via MiXCR, TCRdb re-called the PCR reads, giving one row per CDR3 protein. This sample carries about 870,000 distinct CDR3 sequences, 15% to 20% of them seen once, and the ten largest clones take around 5.3%. Remarks on this clonotype: Its cognate antigen is unknown.

CDR1 is LGHDT and CDR2 is YNNKEL in the germline V gene (reference sequence). V was pared by 5 bases and J by 5 bases, with 5 bases of the junction left unmatched. The CDR3 spans 16 residues. The sequence derives from a male patient under 18 who had a stem cell transplant for acute lymphoblastic leukemia, so the T cells may come from the graft donor. The source material was PBMCs, mostly from graft donor cells, sampled 360 days after TCRalphabeta/CD19-depleted stem cell transplant. This chain connects TRBV3-1 to TRBJ2-1, with 14 bases identical to TRBD2. The CDR3: CASSYGLAGGDNEQFF. DNA of the CDR3: TGTGCCAGCAGCTACGGACTAGCGGGAGGAGACAATGAGCAGTTCTTC.